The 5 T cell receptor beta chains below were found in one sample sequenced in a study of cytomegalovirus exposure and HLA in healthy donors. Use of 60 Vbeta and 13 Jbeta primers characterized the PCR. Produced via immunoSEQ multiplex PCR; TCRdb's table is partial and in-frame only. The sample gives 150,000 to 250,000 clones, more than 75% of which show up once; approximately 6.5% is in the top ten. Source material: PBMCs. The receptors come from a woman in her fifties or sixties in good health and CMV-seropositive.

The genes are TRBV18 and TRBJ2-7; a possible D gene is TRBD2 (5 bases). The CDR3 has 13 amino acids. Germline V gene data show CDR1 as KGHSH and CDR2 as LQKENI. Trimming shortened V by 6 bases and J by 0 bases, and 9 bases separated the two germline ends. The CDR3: CASSSAGSYEQYF. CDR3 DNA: TGTGCCAGCTCCTCGGCGGGCTCCTACGAGCAGTACTTC.

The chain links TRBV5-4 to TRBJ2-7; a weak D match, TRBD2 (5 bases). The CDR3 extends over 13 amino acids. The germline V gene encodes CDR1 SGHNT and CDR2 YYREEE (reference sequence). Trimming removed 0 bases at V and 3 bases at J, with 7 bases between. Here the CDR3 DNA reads TGTGCCAGCAGCTTGGAAGAGGGCTACGAGCAGTACTTC. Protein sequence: CASSLEEGYEQYF. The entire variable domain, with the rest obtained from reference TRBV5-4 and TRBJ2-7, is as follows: ETGVTQSPTHLIKTRGQQVTLRCSSQSGHNTVSWYQQALGQGPQFIFQYYREEENGRGNFPPRFSGLQFPNYSSELNVNALELDDSALYLCASSLEEGYEQYFGPGTRLTVT.

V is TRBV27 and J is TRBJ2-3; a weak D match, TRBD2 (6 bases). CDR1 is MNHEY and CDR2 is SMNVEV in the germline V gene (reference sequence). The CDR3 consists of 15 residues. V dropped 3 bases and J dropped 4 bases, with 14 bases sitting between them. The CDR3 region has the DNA TGTGCCAGCAGTTTGGAGGGAGTAGGGCCAGATACGCAGTATTTT. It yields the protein CASSLEGVGPDTQYF.

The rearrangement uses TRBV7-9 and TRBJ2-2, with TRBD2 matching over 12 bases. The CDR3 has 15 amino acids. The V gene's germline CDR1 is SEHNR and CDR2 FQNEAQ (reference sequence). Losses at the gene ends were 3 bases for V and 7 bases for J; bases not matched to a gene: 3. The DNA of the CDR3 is TGTGCCAGCAGCTTGGCTAGCGGGAGGGACGGGGAGCTGTTTTTT. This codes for CASSLASGRDGELFF.

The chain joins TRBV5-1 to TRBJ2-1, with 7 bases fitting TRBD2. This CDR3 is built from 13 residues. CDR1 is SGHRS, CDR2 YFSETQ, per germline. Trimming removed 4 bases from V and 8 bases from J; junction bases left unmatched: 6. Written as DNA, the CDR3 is TGCGCCAGCAGCGGGGGACTAAGGGATGAGCAGTTCTTC. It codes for CASSGGLRDEQFF.